This TCR beta chain emerged from a study of shared clonotypes between healthy human individuals. Assay: immunoSEQ multiplex PCR; the TCRdb copy retains only in-frame clones and omits some. The sample records 550,000 to 800,000 clones, around 90% being singletons. The germline V and J ends were trimmed by 6 bases and 8 bases, with 14 bases remaining between them. This CDR3 has 13 amino acids. Germline V gives CDR1 MNHEY, CDR2 SMNVEV (reference sequence). The specimen was memory CD8+ T cells from PBMCs. Subset noted: CD45RO+ cells pooled with CCR7-negative TemRA cells. The J gene is TRBJ2-1, the V gene TRBV27; D is possibly TRBD1 or TRBD2 (5 bases each). This clonotype was obtained from a man aged 18 to 29 in good health. Some clones in this sample may be carry-over from other donors' samples. The CDR3 sequence: CASSFYGGDEQFF. The CDR3 nucleotides read TGTGCCAGCAGCTTCTATGGGGGAGATGAGCAGTTCTTC.